The T cell receptor beta chain described here comes from a study of T cells expressing NK-cell markers. Across the whole study: One of the eight sequenced donors was seronegative, whereas the other seven were HCMV-seropositive.

Synthesis of TCR beta cDNA relied on 5'RACE template switching carrying UMIs. From its re-call of the 5' RACE reads, TCRdb lists each CDR3 protein once, without DNA. Recorded for this sample: fewer than 400,000 distinct CDR3 sequences. There are 16 residues in the CDR3. CDR1 is SGHTA, CDR2 FQGNSA, per germline. Broader study findings: The study found dominant NKG2C+ clonotypes at roughly 1.0-7.0% of CD8+ T cells in about six donors.

On this clonotype itself: Its cognate antigen is unknown.

The rearrangement links TRBV7-2 to TRBJ1-5; lacking DNA, the TRBD1 call made by TCRdb goes unchecked. Sequencing was performed on blood T cells: a sorted CD56 or NKG2C T cell subset, CD4+ or CD8+ T cells, or bulk PBMC T cells (not recorded which). The TCR originated in a woman in her forties or fifties in good health. The CDR3 reads CASSPSGTGAGQPQHF.